Below are 9 T cell receptor beta chains sequenced from a single sample in a study of identical twins. TCRdb redid the calling of the 5' RACE reads with MiXCR, one entry per CDR3 protein. The data contain hundreds of thousands of distinct CDR3 sequences, roughly 7% of them seen just once; the ten biggest clones take up 3.6%. In addition, the sample was reused for a study of yellow fever vaccine responses in identical twins.

Sequenced input: memory (CD45RO+) T cells sorted from blood. These receptors were obtained from a woman aged 18-29 years in good health.

This clonotype was picked up a small number of times. The V and J genes are TRBV29-1 and TRBJ1-2; 7 bases align to TRBD1. The CDR3 loop spans 14 amino acids. Germline lookup yields CDR1 SQVTM and CDR2 ANQGSEA. The J segment lost 4 bases and the V segment lost 1 base, leaving 6 bases of the junction unmatched. The CDR3: CSVEGRGQSYGYTF. CDR3 nucleotide sequence: TGCAGCGTTGAAGGACGGGGACAGTCCTATGGCTACACCTTC. Full variable domain (remainder filled in from reference TRBV29-1 and TRBJ1-2): SAVISQKPSRDICQRGTSLTIQCQVDSQVTMMFWYRQQPGQSLTLIATANQGSEATYESGFVIDKFPISRPNLTFSTLTVSNMSPEDSSIYLCSVEGRGQSYGYTFGSGTRLTVV.

There are a few counts of this clonotype. The chain carries TRBV4-1 and TRBJ1-2; maybe TRBD1 (6 bases). The J call may be faulty, since TRBJ2-1 better matches the DNA end. The CDR3 covers 11 residues. CDR1 MGHRA and CDR2 YSYEKL come from the germline V gene. The CDR3 region is CASSALQGQFF. The CDR3 nucleotides are TGCGCCAGCAGCGCTCTACAGGGACAGTTCTTC.

This clonotype appeared a few times. This sequence joins TRBV5-5 and TRBJ2-7, with D perhaps TRBD2 (6 bases). The CDR3 is made up of 15 amino acids. Germline V lookup: CDR1 SGHKS, CDR2 YYEKEE (reference sequence). V lost 2 bases and J lost 0, with 12 bases in between. This chain's CDR3 is CASSLSLTSSYEQYV. CDR3 in DNA: TGTGCCAGCAGCTTAAGTCTGACTAGCTCCTACGAGCAGTACGTC.

This clonotype was found a few times. V gene TRBV19 combines with J gene TRBJ1-2, with D perhaps matching TRBD1 (6 bases). The CDR3 runs 11 residues. The germline V and J ends were trimmed by 11 bases and 7 bases, with 14 bases remaining between them. Germline CDR1 is LNHDA and CDR2 is SQIVND (reference sequence). The CDR3 sequence: CAVRGPGGYTF. The CDR3 DNA sequence: TGTGCCGTCAGGGGACCAGGTGGCTACACCTTC.

V is TRBV27 and J is TRBJ2-5; tentative D call: TRBD2 (5 bases). The V gene lost 4 bases and the J gene lost 10 bases, with 19 bases spanning the gap. The germline V gene has CDR1 MNHEY and CDR2 SMNVEV (reference sequence). This CDR3 spans 14 amino acids. The CDR3 loop is CASSSSPEAVNQYF. The CDR3 nucleotides are TGTGCCAGCAGTTCCTCACCCGAAGCGGTGAACCAGTACTTC.

This clonotype was found many times. The chain recombines TRBV6-2 or TRBV6-3 with TRBJ2-7, with D perhaps TRBD2 (5 bases). Germline V gene lookup returns CDR1 MNHEY and CDR2 SVGEGT. This CDR3 is 15 amino acids long. V was clipped by 4 bases and J by 1 base, with 14 bases between them. The CDR3 reads CASSSPGTSSYEQYF. The CDR3 nucleotides read TGTGCCAGCAGTTCCCCGGGAACGAGTTCCTACGAGCAGTACTTC.

This clonotype was seen a handful of times. The genes are TRBV7-6 and TRBJ1-1, with D uncertain. The CDR3 contains 13 residues. Trimming took 0 bases from V and 3 from J, leaving 5 bases between them. Germline-derived CDR1 and CDR2 are SGHVS and FNYEAQ. The CDR3 spells CASSLANDTEAFF. In nucleotides, the CDR3 is TGTGCCAGCAGCTTAGCAAACGACACTGAAGCTTTCTTT.

In this sample, this clonotype turned up a few times. V usage is TRBV20-1 and J usage is TRBJ2-1; a possible D gene is TRBD2 (6 bases). V lost 3 bases and J lost 1, with 13 bases in between. Germline lookup yields CDR1 DFQATT and CDR2 SNEGSKA (reference sequence). CDR3 length: 15 residues. In nucleotides, the CDR3 is TGCAGTGCTAGGCCTCTAGCGATATCCTACAATGAGCAGTTCTTC. Translating it yields CSARPLAISYNEQFF.

Ten or more counts support this clonotype. The chain carries TRBV6-1 and TRBJ1-6; D remains ambiguous. The V and J ends lost 0 bases and 8 bases respectively, with 8 bases between them. This CDR3 is built from 14 residues. From germline, CDR1 is MNHNS and CDR2 SASEGT. CDR3 nucleotide sequence: TGTGCCAGCAGTGAAGCCGTGACTTATTCACCCCTCCACTTT. Protein: CASSEAVTYSPLHF.